This T cell receptor (beta chain) was identified in a study of T cells after posttransplantation cyclophosphamide. Study-wide findings and caveats: Later post-transplant blood repertoires were often dominated by donor CD8+ memory clones. Blood and skin or GI T cell repertoires showed limited TRB overlap. After PTCy, TRB diversity resembled that of CNI/methotrexate controls.

CDR3 length: 18 amino acids. V was clipped by 1 base and J by 1 base, with 17 bases between them. From germline, CDR1 is SGHVS and CDR2 FNYEAQ. For this clone: The antigen remains unidentified.

Generated by immunoSEQ multiplex PCR, the TCRdb table keeps only in-frame clones and is missing some. This sample yields thousands of clones, of which around three quarters are seen a single time; 30% to 40% belongs to the top ten. A marrow graft followed busulfan-fludarabine conditioning, with cyclophosphamide on days +3 and +4. This chain uses TRBV7-6 with TRBJ2-1, with D tentatively TRBD2 (6 bases). The sample here was PBMCs, taken after allogeneic stem cell transplant with posttransplant cyclophosphamide. The receptor was isolated from a male patient over 55 who received an allogeneic stem cell transplant from an unrelated donor, was CMV-positive, and had no GVHD. These T cells may partly come from the graft donor. CDR3 nucleotides: TGTGCCAGCAGCTTAGTGTTAGGTTCTGCGGGATCCTACAATGAGCAGTTCTTC. Its protein product is CASSLVLGSAGSYNEQFF.